Listed below are T cell receptor beta chains from one sample, sequenced in a study of breast tumors, draining lymph nodes, adjacent tissues. TCRdb used MiXCR to reprocess the multiplex PCR reads, holding one entry per CDR3 protein. Of 30,000 to 35,000 distinct CDR3 sequences in the sample, roughly three fifths were seen once. Sequenced input: breast tumor tissue. These receptors were collected from a female donor with breast cancer. Some clones in this sample may be carry-over from other donors' samples. Each CDR3 is given with its conserved first and last residue. Expanded clones are given a class, and other clones once, few, many or no size at all.

J gene | V gene | clone size | CDR3 protein
TRBJ2-2 | TRBV24-1 | - | CATSGSIPGELFF
TRBJ2-7 | TRBV5-1 | once | CASSLGQGGGEQYF
TRBJ2-5 | TRBV29-1 | - | CSVDNTGGTGTQYF
TRBJ1-6 | TRBV2 | - | CASSEEAGMASPLHF
TRBJ2-5 | TRBV11-2 | medium-sized | CASREGETQYF
TRBJ1-5 | TRBV18 | many | CASSYGQGSGSNQPQHF
TRBJ2-5 | TRBV14 | many | CAGSGLAETQYF
TRBJ1-5 | TRBV6-6 | - | CASSQWGREGVQPQHF
TRBJ2-7 | TRBV5-1 | - | CASSLESGTALSDGYEQYF
TRBJ2-5 | TRBV6-6 | many | CASSLSGGLVETQYF
TRBJ2-3 | TRBV5-5 | - | CASSLEGTSGRTDTQYF
TRBJ2-7 | TRBV5-1 | - | CASSLAPSYEQYF
TRBJ1-2 | TRBV20-1 | - | CSLLTGSGYTF
TRBJ1-4 | TRBV2 | - | CASRTDFNEKLFF
TRBJ2-7 | TRBV7-3 | medium-sized | CASSLMYGVPYEQYF
TRBJ2-3 | TRBV4-3 | many | CASSPGQHSTDTQYF
TRBJ2-1 | TRBV24-1 | - | CATSAGRDYNEQFF
TRBJ1-6 | TRBV4-1 | many | CASGGEVGGINSPLHF
TRBJ2-2 | TRBV20-1 | - | CSAVKGYTGELFF
TRBJ2-6 | TRBV29-1 | medium-sized | CSVGGIGRSGANVLTF
TRBJ2-1 | TRBV9 | - | CASSLSGTGANEQFF
TRBJ2-7 | TRBV6-6 | - | CASSPGTITAEQYF
TRBJ1-5 | TRBV20-1 | medium-sized | CSAGADSNQPQHF
TRBJ2-5 | TRBV5-6 | once | CASSLHQALSEETQYF
TRBJ1-3 | TRBV3-1 | - | CASSRTTVPGNTIYF
TRBJ2-7 | TRBV19 | once | CASSTGSEQYF
TRBJ2-5 | TRBV20-1 | once | CSARPSISGQETQYF
TRBJ1-3 | TRBV19 | - | CASSTDGRNTIYF
TRBJ1-6 | TRBV2 | - | CASMGGRRSPLHF
TRBJ2-2 | TRBV29-1 | - | CSVETTSPSDTGELFF
TRBJ2-1 | TRBV13 | - | CGIRNEQLF
TRBJ2-1 | TRBV2 | - | CASSPERGTNNEQFF
TRBJ1-6 | TRBV9 | - | CASSPRKDRECYNSPLHF
- | TRBV11-2 | - | CASSLGDRASTEAFF
TRBJ2-2 | TRBV5-1 | - | CASRTSGGAAGELFF
- | TRBV7-2 | - | CASSTRLAGVTDTQYF
TRBJ2-1 | TRBV20-1 | - | CSDPSPAGASYNEQFF
TRBJ2-7 | TRBV10-2 | - | CASSDRIAGGPKGEQYF
TRBJ2-7 | TRBV4-1 | - | CASSQDPLQDRGRPHF
TRBJ2-2 | TRBV13 | few | CASSLGWNTGELFF
TRBJ2-3 | TRBV20-1 | many | CSGEKPSTDTQYF
TRBJ1-2 | TRBV12-3/TRBV12-4 | large | CASSLGRTLGYTF
TRBJ2-5 | TRBV5-1 | - | CASSKGETQYF
TRBJ1-2 | TRBV6-6 | - | CASSYPEFYGYTF
TRBJ1-5 | TRBV6-5 | - | CASTRGTGGGNEPQHF
TRBJ2-7 | TRBV20-1 | - | CSAKTGLSGYEQYF
TRBJ2-4 | TRBV7-2 | many | CASSFRQGSSKNIQYF
TRBJ1-6 | TRBV6-2/TRBV6-3 | many | CASSSAYSPLHF
TRBJ2-7 | TRBV5-1 | - | CASSPGVASYEQYF
TRBJ2-7 | TRBV9 | - | CASSASNPGTAYEQYF
TRBJ2-3 | TRBV2 | once | CASRSQVGGTQYF
TRBJ2-7 | TRBV6-2/TRBV6-3 | - | CASSTGWNEQYF
TRBJ2-1 | TRBV5-4 | - | CASSFPGSLYNEQFF
TRBJ2-7 | TRBV5-1 | - | CASSSDGSYEQYF
TRBJ2-1 | TRBV7-2 | - | CASSLAGDDEQFF
TRBJ1-2 | TRBV6-5 | - | CASSWTGDVAYGYTF
TRBJ1-2 | TRBV6-5 | many | CASSYRQGGGYGYTF
TRBJ2-6 | TRBV5-1 | few | CASSLNARGSSGANVLTF
TRBJ1-5 | TRBV6-2/TRBV6-3 | - | CASSYGRDQPQHF